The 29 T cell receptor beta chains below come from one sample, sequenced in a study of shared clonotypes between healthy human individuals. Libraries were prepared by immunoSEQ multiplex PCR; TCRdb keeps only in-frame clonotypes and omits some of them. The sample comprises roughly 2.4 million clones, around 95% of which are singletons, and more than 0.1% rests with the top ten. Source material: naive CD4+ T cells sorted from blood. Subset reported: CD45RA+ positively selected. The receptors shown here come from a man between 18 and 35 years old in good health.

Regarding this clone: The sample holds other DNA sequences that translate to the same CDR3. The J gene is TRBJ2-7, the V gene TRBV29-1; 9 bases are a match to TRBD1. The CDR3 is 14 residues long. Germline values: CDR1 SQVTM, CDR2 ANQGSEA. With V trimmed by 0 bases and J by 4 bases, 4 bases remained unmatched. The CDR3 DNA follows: TGCAGCGTTGAAGATCCGGGACAGGGATACGAGCAGTACTTC. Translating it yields CSVEDPGQGYEQYF.

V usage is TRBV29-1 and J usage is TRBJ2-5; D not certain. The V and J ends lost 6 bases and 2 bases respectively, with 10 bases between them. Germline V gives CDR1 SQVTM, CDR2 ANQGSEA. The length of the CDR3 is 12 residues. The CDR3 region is CSVIMGQETQYF. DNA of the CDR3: TGCAGCGTCATCATGGGACAAGAGACCCAGTACTTC.

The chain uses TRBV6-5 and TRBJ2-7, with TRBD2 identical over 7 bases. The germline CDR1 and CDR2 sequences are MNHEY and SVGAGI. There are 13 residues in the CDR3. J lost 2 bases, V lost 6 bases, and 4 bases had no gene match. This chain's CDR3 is CASSRLATYEQYF. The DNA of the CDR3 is TGTGCCAGCAGCCGACTAGCTACCTACGAGCAGTACTTC.

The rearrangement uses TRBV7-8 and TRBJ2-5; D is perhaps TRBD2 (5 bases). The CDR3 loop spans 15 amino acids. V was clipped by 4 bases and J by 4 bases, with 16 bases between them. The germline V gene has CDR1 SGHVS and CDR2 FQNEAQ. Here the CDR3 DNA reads TGTGCCAGCAGCTCCTGGGAGAATAGCAGAGAGACCCAGTACTTC. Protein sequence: CASSSWENSRETQYF.

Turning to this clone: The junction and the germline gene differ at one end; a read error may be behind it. CDR3 residues: CASSGQGANCGYTF. The CDR3 DNA follows: TGTGCCAGCAGTGGACAGGGTGCAAACTGTGGCTACACCTTC. The chain joins TRBV2 to TRBJ1-2, with TRBD1 matching over 7 bases. The CDR3 is 14 amino acids. CDR1 and CDR2 (germline): SNHLY, FYNNEI.

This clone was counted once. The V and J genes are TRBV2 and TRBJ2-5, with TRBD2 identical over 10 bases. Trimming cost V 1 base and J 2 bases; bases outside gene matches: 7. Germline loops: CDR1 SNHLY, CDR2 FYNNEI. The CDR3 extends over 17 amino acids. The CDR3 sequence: CASSEGPSGRAQETQYF. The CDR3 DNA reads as TGTGCCAGCAGTGAAGGGCCCAGCGGGAGGGCTCAAGAGACCCAGTACTTC.

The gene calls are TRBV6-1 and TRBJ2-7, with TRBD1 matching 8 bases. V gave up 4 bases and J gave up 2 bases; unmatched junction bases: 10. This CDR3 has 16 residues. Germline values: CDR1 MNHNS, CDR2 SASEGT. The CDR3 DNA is TGTGCCAGCAGTGCCCGTTCCGGGACAGGCGCCTACGAGCAGTACTTC. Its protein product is CASSARSGTGAYEQYF.

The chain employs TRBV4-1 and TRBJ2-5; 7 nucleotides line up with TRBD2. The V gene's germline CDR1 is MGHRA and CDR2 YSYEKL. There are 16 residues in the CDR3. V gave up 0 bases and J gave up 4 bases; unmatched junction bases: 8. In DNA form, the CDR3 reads TGCGCCAGCAGCCAAGATGCGACTACGGGGGGAGAGACCCAGTACTTC. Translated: CASSQDATTGGETQYF.

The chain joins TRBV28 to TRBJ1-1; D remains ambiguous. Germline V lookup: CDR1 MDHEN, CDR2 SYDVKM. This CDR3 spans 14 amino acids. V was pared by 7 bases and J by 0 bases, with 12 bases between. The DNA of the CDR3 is TGTGCCAGCACCAAAACGCGCATGAACACTGAAGCTTTCTTT. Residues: CASTKTRMNTEAFF. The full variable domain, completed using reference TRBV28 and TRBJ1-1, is DVKVTQSSRYLVKRTGEKVFLECVQDMDHENMFWYRQDPGLGLRLIYFSYDVKMKEKGDIPEGYSVSREKKERFSLILESASTNQTSMYLCASTKTRMNTEAFFGQGTRLTVV.

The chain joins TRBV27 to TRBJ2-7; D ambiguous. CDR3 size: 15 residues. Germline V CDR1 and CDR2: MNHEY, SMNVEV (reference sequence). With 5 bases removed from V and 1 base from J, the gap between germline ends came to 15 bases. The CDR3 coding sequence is TGTGCCAGCAGTCCATATCAGTCACCTTCCTACGAGCAGTACTTC. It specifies CASSPYQSPSYEQYF.

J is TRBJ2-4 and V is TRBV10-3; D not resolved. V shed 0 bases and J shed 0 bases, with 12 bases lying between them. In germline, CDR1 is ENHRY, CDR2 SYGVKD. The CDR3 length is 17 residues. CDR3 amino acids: CAISESPASLAKNIQYF. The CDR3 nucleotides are TGTGCCATCAGTGAGTCGCCAGCAAGTTTAGCCAAAAACATTCAGTACTTC.

The CDR3 coding sequence is TGTGCCAGTAGTATCCCTGGCTGGCCCCAGCATTTT. This translates into CASSIPGWPQHF. V is TRBV19 and J is TRBJ1-5; no definite D call. Germline CDR1 LNHDA, CDR2 SQIVND (reference sequence). With 3 bases removed from V and 9 bases from J, the gap between germline ends came to 9 bases. CDR3 size: 12 residues.

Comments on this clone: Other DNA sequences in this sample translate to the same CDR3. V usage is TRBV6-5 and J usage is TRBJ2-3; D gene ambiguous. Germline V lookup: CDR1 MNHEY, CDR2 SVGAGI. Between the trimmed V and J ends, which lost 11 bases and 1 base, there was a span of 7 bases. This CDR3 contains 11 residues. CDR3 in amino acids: CASKRTDTQYF. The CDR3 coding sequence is TGTGCCTCCAAGCGCACAGATACGCAGTATTTT.

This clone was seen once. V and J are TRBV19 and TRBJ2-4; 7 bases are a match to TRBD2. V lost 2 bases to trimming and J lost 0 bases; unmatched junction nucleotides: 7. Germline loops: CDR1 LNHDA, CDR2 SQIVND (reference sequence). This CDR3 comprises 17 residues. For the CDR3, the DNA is TGTGCCAGTAGTATAACCCACACGGGAGGAGCCAAAAACATTCAGTACTTC. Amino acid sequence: CASSITHTGGAKNIQYF.

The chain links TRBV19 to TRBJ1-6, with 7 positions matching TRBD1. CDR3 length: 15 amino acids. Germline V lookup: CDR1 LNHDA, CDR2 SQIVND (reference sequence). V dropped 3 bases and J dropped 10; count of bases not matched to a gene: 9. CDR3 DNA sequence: TGTGCCAGTAGTATCTCGGCGCGGACAGGATCACCCCTCCACTTT. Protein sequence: CASSISARTGSPLHF.

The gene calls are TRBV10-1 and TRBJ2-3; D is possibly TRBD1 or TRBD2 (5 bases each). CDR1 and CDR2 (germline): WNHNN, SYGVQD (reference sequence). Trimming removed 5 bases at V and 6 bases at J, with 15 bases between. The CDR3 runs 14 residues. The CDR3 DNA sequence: TGCGCCAGCAGTCCGACCGGGGCCTGGGATACGCAGTATTTT. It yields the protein CASSPTGAWDTQYF.

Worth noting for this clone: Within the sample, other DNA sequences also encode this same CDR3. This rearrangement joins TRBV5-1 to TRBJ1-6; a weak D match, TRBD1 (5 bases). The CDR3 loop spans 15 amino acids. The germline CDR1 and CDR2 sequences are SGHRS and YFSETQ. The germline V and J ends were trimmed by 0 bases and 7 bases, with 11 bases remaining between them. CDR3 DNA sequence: TGCGCCAGCAGCTTGGACCCAGGGAACAATTCACCCCTCCACTTT. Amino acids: CASSLDPGNNSPLHF.

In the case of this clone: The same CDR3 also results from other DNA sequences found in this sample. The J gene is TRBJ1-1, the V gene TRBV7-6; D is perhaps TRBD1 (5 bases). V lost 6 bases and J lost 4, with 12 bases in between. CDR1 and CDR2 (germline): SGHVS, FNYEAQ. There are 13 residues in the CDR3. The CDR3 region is CASSLGGGTEAFF. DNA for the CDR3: TGTGCCAGCAGTCTTGGGGGGGGCACTGAAGCTTTCTTT.

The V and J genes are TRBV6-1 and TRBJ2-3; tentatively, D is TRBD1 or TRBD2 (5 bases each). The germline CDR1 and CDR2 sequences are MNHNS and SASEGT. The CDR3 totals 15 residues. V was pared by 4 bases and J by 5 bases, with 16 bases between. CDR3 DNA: TGTGCCAGCAGTGGCGACCGGGGCCAGATAGATACGCAGTATTTT. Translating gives CASSGDRGQIDTQYF.

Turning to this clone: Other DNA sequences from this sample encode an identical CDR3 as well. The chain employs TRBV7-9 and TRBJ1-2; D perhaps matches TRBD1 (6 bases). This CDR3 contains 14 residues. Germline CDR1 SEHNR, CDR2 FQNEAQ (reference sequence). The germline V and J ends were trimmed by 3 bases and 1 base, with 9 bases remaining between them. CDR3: CASSFGQFNYGYTF. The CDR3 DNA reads TGTGCCAGCAGCTTTGGACAGTTTAACTATGGCTACACCTTC. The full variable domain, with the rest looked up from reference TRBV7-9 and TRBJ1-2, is DTGVSQNPRHKITKRGQNVTFRCDPISEHNRLYWYRQTLGQGPEFLTYFQNEAQLEKSRLLSDRFSAERPKGSFSTLEIQRTEQGDSAMYLCASSFGQFNYGYTFGSGTRLTVV.

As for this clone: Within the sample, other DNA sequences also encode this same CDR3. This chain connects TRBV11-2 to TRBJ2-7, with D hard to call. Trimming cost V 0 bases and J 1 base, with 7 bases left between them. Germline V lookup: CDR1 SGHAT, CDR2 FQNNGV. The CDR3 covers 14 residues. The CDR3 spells CASSLEVGSYEQYF. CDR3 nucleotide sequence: TGTGCCAGCAGCTTAGAAGTGGGGTCCTACGAGCAGTACTTC.

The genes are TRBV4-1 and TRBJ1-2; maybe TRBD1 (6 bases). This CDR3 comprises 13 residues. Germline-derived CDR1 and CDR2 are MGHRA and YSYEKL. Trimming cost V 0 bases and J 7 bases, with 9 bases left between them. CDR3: CASSQEAGVGYTF. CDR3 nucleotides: TGCGCCAGCAGCCAAGAGGCAGGGGTTGGCTACACCTTC.

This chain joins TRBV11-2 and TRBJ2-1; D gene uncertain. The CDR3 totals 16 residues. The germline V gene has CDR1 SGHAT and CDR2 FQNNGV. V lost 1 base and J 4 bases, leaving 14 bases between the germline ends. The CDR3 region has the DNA TGTGCCAGCAGCTTAGTACTGGTGGCGGCTTACAATGAGCAGTTCTTC. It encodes CASSLVLVAAYNEQFF.

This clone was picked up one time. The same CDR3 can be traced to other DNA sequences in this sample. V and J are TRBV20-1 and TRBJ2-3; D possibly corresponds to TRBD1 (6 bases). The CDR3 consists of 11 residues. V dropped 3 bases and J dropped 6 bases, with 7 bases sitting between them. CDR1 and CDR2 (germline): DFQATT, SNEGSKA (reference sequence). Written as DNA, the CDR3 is TGCAGTGCTAGTCAGGGGGATACGCAGTATTTT. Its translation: CSASQGDTQYF.

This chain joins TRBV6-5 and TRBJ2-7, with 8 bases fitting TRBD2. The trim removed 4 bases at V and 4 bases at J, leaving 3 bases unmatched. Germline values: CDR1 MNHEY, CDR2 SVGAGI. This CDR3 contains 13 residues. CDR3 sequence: CASSSAGGYEQYF. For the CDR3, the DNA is TGTGCCAGCAGTTCCGCGGGGGGATACGAGCAGTACTTC.

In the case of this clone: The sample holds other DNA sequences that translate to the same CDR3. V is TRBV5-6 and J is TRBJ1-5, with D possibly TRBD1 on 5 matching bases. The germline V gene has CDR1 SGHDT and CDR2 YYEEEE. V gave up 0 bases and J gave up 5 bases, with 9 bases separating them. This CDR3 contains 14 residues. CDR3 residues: CASSLGLGDQPQHF. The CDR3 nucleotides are TGTGCCAGCAGCTTGGGGTTAGGGGATCAGCCCCAGCATTTT. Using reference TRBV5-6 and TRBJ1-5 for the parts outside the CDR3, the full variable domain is DAGVTQSPTHLIKTRGQQVTLRCSPKSGHDTVSWYQQALGQGPQFIFQYYEEEERQRGNFPDRFSGHQFPNYSSELNVNALLLGDSALYLCASSLGLGDQPQHFGDGTRLSIL.

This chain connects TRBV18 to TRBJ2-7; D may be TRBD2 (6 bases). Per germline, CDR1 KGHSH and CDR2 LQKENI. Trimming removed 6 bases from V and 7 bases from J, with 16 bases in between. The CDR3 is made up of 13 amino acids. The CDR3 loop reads CASSRGRDWEQYF. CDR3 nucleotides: TGTGCCAGCTCCCGCGGACGGGACTGGGAGCAGTACTTC.

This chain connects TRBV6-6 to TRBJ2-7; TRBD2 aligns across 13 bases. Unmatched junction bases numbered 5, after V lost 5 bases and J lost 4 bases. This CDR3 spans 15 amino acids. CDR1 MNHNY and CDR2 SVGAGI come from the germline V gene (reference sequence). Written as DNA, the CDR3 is TGTGCCAGCAGTGGACTAGCGGGAGTTCTGTACGAGCAGTACTTC. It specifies CASSGLAGVLYEQYF.

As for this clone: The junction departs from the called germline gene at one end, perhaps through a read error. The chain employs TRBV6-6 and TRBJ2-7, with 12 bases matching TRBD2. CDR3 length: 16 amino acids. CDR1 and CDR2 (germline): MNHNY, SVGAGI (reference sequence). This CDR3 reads CASSYSTGLAGREVDF. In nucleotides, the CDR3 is TGTGCCAGCAGTTACTCGACGGGACTAGCGGGCCGCGAGGTGGACTTC.